Each of the 15 T cell receptor beta chains below was sequenced from the same sample in a study of shared clonotypes between healthy human individuals. Produced via immunoSEQ multiplex PCR; TCRdb's table is partial and in-frame only. This repertoire shows roughly 2,300,000 clones, around 92% found once; its top ten account for around 0.35%. The sequenced sample was naive CD4+ T cells from PBMCs. The subset here: CD45RA+ positively selected. The receptor set was obtained from a man younger than 35 in good health. Some clones in this sample may be carry-over from other donors' samples.

This sequence joins TRBV5-4 and TRBJ2-3, with D perhaps matching TRBD1 (6 bases). The germline V and J ends were trimmed by 4 bases and 6 bases, with 12 bases remaining between them. CDR1 and CDR2 (germline): SGHNT, YYREEE (reference sequence). The CDR3 is 13 residues long. The CDR3 protein is CASSTLQGDTQYF. CDR3 in DNA: TGTGCCAGCAGCACGTTACAGGGCGATACGCAGTATTTT.

This chain uses TRBV7-2 with TRBJ2-7; 9 bases are shared with TRBD2. CDR3 size: 15 residues. V lost 5 bases and J lost 4; bases outside the gene matches: 9. In germline, CDR1 is SGHTA, CDR2 FQGNSA. The CDR3, as DNA: TGTGCCAGCAGCGAACCGGGACTAGCAGATTACGAGCAGTACTTC. Its translation: CASSEPGLADYEQYF.

The V call is TRBV19, the J call TRBJ1-2; D remains unclear. Trimming cost V 5 bases and J 8 bases, with 15 bases left between them. CDR1 and CDR2 (germline): LNHDA, SQIVND (reference sequence). CDR3 length: 13 amino acids. The DNA of the CDR3 is TGTGCCAGTAGTCCAGAGGGTAACCCCGGCTACACCTTC. It specifies CASSPEGNPGYTF.

This clone was seen once. The chain combines TRBV29-1 with TRBJ1-2; D unresolved. This CDR3 spans 10 amino acids. The V end was cut by 4 bases, the J end by 7 bases, with 7 bases between. Germline values: CDR1 SQVTM, CDR2 ANQGSEA. The CDR3 spells CSVGSGGYTF. CDR3 nucleotides: TGCAGCGTTGGGAGTGGTGGCTACACCTTC.

The rearrangement uses TRBV5-4 and TRBJ2-1, with D maybe TRBD2 (7 bases). The CDR3 is made up of 17 amino acids. From germline, CDR1 is SGHNT and CDR2 YYREEE (reference sequence). Trimming stripped 4 bases from V and 1 base from J, with 18 bases between. This CDR3 is CASSPPRGALSYNEQFF. DNA of the CDR3: TGTGCCAGCAGCCCCCCTCGGGGGGCGTTGTCCTACAATGAGCAGTTCTTC.

This sequence joins TRBV6-5 and TRBJ2-7, with 10 bases lining up with TRBD2. The CDR3 consists of 15 residues. V trimming: 6 bases; J trimming: 3 bases; junction bases outside the gene matches: 8. Germline CDR1 and CDR2: MNHEY and SVGAGI. The CDR3: CASSPGTSVNYEQYF. The CDR3 DNA sequence: TGTGCCAGCAGCCCCGGGACTAGCGTAAACTACGAGCAGTACTTC.

The V and J genes are TRBV10-3 and TRBJ2-1, with a tentative D call TRBD1 (6 bases). Per the germline V gene, CDR1 is ENHRY and CDR2 is SYGVKD. The CDR3 loop spans 16 amino acids. Trimming removed 1 base from V and 7 bases from J, with 17 bases in between. This chain's CDR3 is CAISELRGTPWNEQFF. DNA for the CDR3: TGTGCCATCAGTGAGTTGAGAGGGACACCCTGGAATGAGCAGTTCTTC.

This chain connects TRBV5-6 to TRBJ2-1, with 9 bases aligning to TRBD2. After removal of 1 base from V and 8 bases from J, the junction contained 10 bases not matched to a gene. This CDR3 is built from 16 residues. The germline CDR1 and CDR2 sequences are SGHDT and YYEEEE. The chain's CDR3 is CASSLSGRTSDYEQFF. The CDR3 DNA follows: TGTGCCAGCAGCTTGTCGGGTCGGACTAGCGACTATGAGCAGTTCTTC.

The chain links TRBV19 to TRBJ1-5, with 9 bases identical to TRBD1. Per germline, CDR1 LNHDA and CDR2 SQIVND (reference sequence). The trim removed 1 base at V and 5 bases at J, leaving 6 bases unmatched. This CDR3 region has 16 residues. The CDR3 sequence: CASSIVGDREDQPQHF. The CDR3 DNA reads as TGTGCCAGTAGTATAGTTGGGGACAGGGAAGATCAGCCCCAGCATTTT.

The V call is TRBV7-9, the J call TRBJ2-3, with 11 positions matching TRBD2. The J segment lost 5 bases and the V segment lost 7 bases, leaving 5 bases of the junction unmatched. From germline, CDR1 is SEHNR and CDR2 FQNEAQ (reference sequence). This CDR3 is built from 14 residues. The CDR3 DNA follows: TGTGCCAGCAAAACTAGCGGGAGTGTAGATACGCAGTATTTT. It specifies CASKTSGSVDTQYF.

Of note for this clone: Other DNA variants within this sample encode the same CDR3. The DNA for the CDR3 is TGTGCCAGCAGCCTAACCCCAACTAATGAAAAACTGTTTTTT. This sequence encodes CASSLTPTNEKLFF. The chain couples TRBV9 to TRBJ1-4, with D unclear. The CDR3 is 14 residues long. V dropped 4 bases and J dropped 0 bases, with 7 bases sitting between them. Germline V gene lookup returns CDR1 SGDLS and CDR2 YYNGEE.

This chain joins TRBV10-3 and TRBJ1-1, with 9 bases identical to TRBD1. Germline CDR1 is ENHRY and CDR2 is SYGVKD. The CDR3 spans 14 residues. V trimming: 6 bases; J trimming: 4 bases; junction bases outside the gene matches: 6. DNA of the CDR3: TGTGCCATCAGCAAGGGACAGGGTGGCACTGAAGCTTTCTTT. Amino acids: CAISKGQGGTEAFF.

This clone has a handful of counts. The V gene is TRBV11-2, the J gene TRBJ2-1, with 7 bases matching TRBD2. CDR1 is SGHAT, CDR2 FQNNGV, per germline. V lost 5 bases to trimming and J lost 3 bases; unmatched junction nucleotides: 7. CDR3 length: 15 amino acids. CDR3 bases: TGTGCCAGCAGCCCGACAGCGGGGAACTACAATGAGCAGTTCTTC. Protein sequence: CASSPTAGNYNEQFF. Complete variable domain (other parts from reference TRBV11-2 and TRBJ2-1): EAGVAQSPRYKIIEKRQSVAFWCNPISGHATLYWYQQILGQGPKLLIQFQNNGVVDDSQLPKDRFSAERLKGVDSTLKIQPAKLEDSAVYLCASSPTAGNYNEQFFGPGTRLTVL.

The chain couples TRBV28 to TRBJ2-4; D is perhaps TRBD1 (6 bases). CDR3 length: 17 residues. Germline V gene data show CDR1 as MDHEN and CDR2 as SYDVKM. V gave up 3 bases and J gave up 0 bases, with 15 bases separating them. The DNA of the CDR3 is TGTGCCAGCAGTTTTTCCTACAGGGACCTAGCCAAAAACATTCAGTACTTC. It encodes CASSFSYRDLAKNIQYF.

The chain employs TRBV28 and TRBJ2-2; TRBD2 matches 10 bases. Germline CDR1 reads MDHEN; CDR2 reads SYDVKM. There are 16 residues in the CDR3. V lost 10 bases and J lost 5; bases outside the gene matches: 13. This chain's CDR3 is CAIPRRASGGTGELFF. The CDR3 nucleotides are TGTGCCATCCCGCGCCGGGCTAGCGGGGGTACCGGGGAGCTGTTTTTT.